Below, 10 T cell receptor beta chains from the same sample are listed, as sequenced in a study of CD8 T cells in ankylosing spondylitis. Overall study results and limits: Ankylosing spondylitis blood appeared to carry a characteristic TCR beta motif of roughly 8 highly homologous variants.

One entry per CDR3 protein results from TCRdb running MiXCR on the 5' RACE reads. The data show about 200,000 distinct CDR3 sequences, 6% to 8.5% seen once. Antigens of these TCRs are unknown. Sequenced: blood, either unsorted or a sorted T cell fraction (not recorded which). The receptor source for this set is a male donor with ankylosing spondylitis.

This clonotype occurred a few times. CDR3 sequence: CASSQDRQDFWTQYF. The CDR3, as DNA: TGTGCCAGCAGCCAAGATCGACAGGACTTTTGGACCCAGTACTTC. This sequence joins TRBV14 and TRBJ2-5, with a weak D call TRBD1 (6 bases). This CDR3 is built from 15 residues. Germline V gene data show CDR1 as SGHDN and CDR2 as FVKESK. Trimming cost V 0 bases and J 7 bases, with 15 bases left between them.

A few counts support this clonotype. A read error may be the cause here, since a much bigger clone is one base away. The chain is built from TRBV20-1 and TRBJ2-1, with 8 positions matching TRBD2. The CDR3 extends over 16 amino acids. CDR1 is DFQATT, CDR2 SNEGSKA, per germline (reference sequence). The CDR3 spells CCARVRGGNSYNEQFF. CDR3 in DNA: TGCTGTGCTAGAGTTCGGGGGGGGAACTCCTACAATGAGCAGTTCTTC.

The V call is TRBV6-5, the J call TRBJ2-2; 9 bases line up with TRBD2. This CDR3 has 17 amino acids. Germline CDR1 reads MNHEY; CDR2 reads SVGAGI. With 2 bases clipped from V and 3 bases from J, the junction kept 7 bases outside the gene matches. The CDR3 here is CASSYGGLAAYTGELFF. Written as DNA, the CDR3 is TGTGCCAGCAGTTACGGGGGACTAGCCGCGTACACCGGGGAGCTGTTTTTT.

Ten or more counts support this clonotype. The genes are TRBV5-1 and TRBJ2-7; 7 bases are shared with TRBD1. The CDR3 totals 14 residues. The ends lost 2 bases at V and 3 bases at J; junction bases unmatched: 5. The germline V gene has CDR1 SGHRS and CDR2 YFSETQ. The CDR3 reads CASSFSTGDYEQYF. The CDR3 DNA follows: TGCGCCAGCAGCTTTTCTACAGGGGACTACGAGCAGTACTTC.

This clonotype was picked up many times. The chain is built from TRBV28 and TRBJ1-1, with D maybe TRBD1 (5 bases). Germline CDR1 is MDHEN and CDR2 is SYDVKM. CDR3 length: 13 residues. The germline V and J ends were trimmed by 7 bases and 4 bases, with 13 bases remaining between them. Here the CDR3 DNA reads TGTGCCAGCAATAAGGGGACTGTCACTGAAGCTTTCTTT. It encodes CASNKGTVTEAFF.

This chain joins TRBV11-1 and TRBJ2-1; the D gene could be TRBD1 or TRBD2 (5 bases each). The CDR3 spans 16 residues. Per the germline V gene, CDR1 is SGHAT and CDR2 is FQDESV (reference sequence). Trimming took off 5 bases at V and 0 bases at J, with 14 bases between the two ends. In nucleotides, the CDR3 is TGTGCCAGCAGCCTTAGACGGGGCCGCTCCTACAATGAGCAGTTCTTC. Translation gives CASSLRRGRSYNEQFF.

This clonotype was found many times. The chain combines TRBV4-3 with TRBJ1-2; TRBD1 agrees at 10 bases. CDR1 and CDR2 from the germline V gene are LGHNA and YSLEER. The length of the CDR3 is 15 residues. V was clipped by 2 bases and J by 11 bases; unmatched bases: 11. The CDR3 loop is CASSQLTGGPRVYTF. Written as DNA, the CDR3 is TGCGCCAGCAGCCAACTGACAGGGGGCCCTCGGGTTTACACCTTC.

This clonotype came up many times. The J gene is TRBJ2-4, the V gene TRBV5-1; 9 nucleotides match TRBD2. The germline V gene has CDR1 SGHRS and CDR2 YFSETQ. This CDR3 region has 15 residues. The V gene end was trimmed by 0 bases and the J gene end by 7 bases; junction bases not matched to a gene: 5. The chain's CDR3 is CASSLEGLAKNIQYF. CDR3 DNA sequence: TGCGCCAGCAGCTTGGAGGGACTAGCAAAGAACATTCAGTACTTC. The full variable domain, rest sourced from reference TRBV5-1 and TRBJ2-4, is KAGVTQTPRYLIKTRGQQVTLSCSPISGHRSVSWYQQTPGQGLQFLFEYFSETQRNKGNFPGRFSGRQFSNSRSEMNVSTLELGDSALYLCASSLEGLAKNIQYFGAGTRLSVL.

The chain carries TRBV15 and TRBJ1-2; D perhaps matches TRBD1 (5 bases). The germline V gene encodes CDR1 LNHNV and CDR2 YYDKDF (reference sequence). The CDR3 sequence is 15 residues long. The V gene lost 5 bases and the J gene lost 0 bases, with 13 bases spanning the gap. This chain's CDR3 is CATSGYMGANYGYTF. CDR3 bases: TGTGCCACCAGCGGCTATATGGGGGCTAACTATGGCTACACCTTC.

This clonotype was seen repeatedly, ten times or more. The chain combines TRBV5-1 with TRBJ2-3; D unresolved. Trimming took off 3 bases at V and 0 bases at J, with 14 bases between the two ends. Germline CDR1 and CDR2: SGHRS and YFSETQ. The CDR3 runs to 16 residues. The CDR3 region is CASSSQFSRSTDTQYF. The CDR3 DNA reads as TGCGCCAGCAGCTCCCAGTTCTCCAGAAGCACAGATACGCAGTATTTT. The entire variable domain, with the rest obtained from reference TRBV5-1 and TRBJ2-3, is as follows: KAGVTQTPRYLIKTRGQQVTLSCSPISGHRSVSWYQQTPGQGLQFLFEYFSETQRNKGNFPGRFSGRQFSNSRSEMNVSTLELGDSALYLCASSSQFSRSTDTQYFGPGTRLTVL.